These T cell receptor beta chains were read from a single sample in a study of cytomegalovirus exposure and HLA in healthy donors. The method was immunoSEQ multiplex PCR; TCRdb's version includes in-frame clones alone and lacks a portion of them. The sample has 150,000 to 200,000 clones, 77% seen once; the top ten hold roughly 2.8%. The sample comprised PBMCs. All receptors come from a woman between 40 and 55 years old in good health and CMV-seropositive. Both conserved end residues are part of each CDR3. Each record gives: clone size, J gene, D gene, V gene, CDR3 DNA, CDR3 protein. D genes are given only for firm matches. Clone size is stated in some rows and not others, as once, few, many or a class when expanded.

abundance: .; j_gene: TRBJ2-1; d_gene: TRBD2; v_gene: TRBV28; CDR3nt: TGTGCCAGCAGTCCAGTAGGCGGGGGGGCCCAAAATGAGCAGTTCTTC; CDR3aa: CASSPVGGGAQNEQFF
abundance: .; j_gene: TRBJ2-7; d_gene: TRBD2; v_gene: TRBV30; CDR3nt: TGTGCCTGGAGACTAGCGGGGGCCTACGAGCAGTACTTC; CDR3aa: CAWRLAGAYEQYF
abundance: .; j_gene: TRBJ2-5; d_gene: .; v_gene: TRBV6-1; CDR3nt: TGTGCCAGCACCACGGACAGTCAAGAGACCCAGTACTTC; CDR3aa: CASTTDSQETQYF
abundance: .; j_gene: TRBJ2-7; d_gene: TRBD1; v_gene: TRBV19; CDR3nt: TGTGCCAGTAGTATCGGACAGGGGTTATCCTACGAGCAGTACTTC; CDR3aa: CASSIGQGLSYEQYF
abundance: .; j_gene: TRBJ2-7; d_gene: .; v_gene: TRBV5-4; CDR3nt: TGTGCCAGCAGCCCTGCTGACTCTTACGAGCAGTACTTC; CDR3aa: CASSPADSYEQYF
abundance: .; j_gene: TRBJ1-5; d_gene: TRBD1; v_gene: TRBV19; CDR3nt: TGTGCCAGTGGCGGACAGGGGTTTCAGCCCCAGCATTTT; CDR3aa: CASGGQGFQPQHF
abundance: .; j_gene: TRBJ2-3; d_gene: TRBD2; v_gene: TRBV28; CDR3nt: TGTGCCAGCAGTTTTGGCGGGGGGGCTTTGGATACGCAGTATTTT; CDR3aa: CASSFGGGALDTQYF
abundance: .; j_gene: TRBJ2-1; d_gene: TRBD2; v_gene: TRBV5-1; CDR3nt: TGCGCCAGCAGCTTGGCGTCTAGCGGGAGTTCCTACAATGAGCAGTTCTTC; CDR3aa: CASSLASSGSSYNEQFF
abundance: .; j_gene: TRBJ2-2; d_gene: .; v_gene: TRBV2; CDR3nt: TGTGCCAGCAGGGCGGGGACTGCCACCGGGGAGCTGTTTTTT; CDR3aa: CASRAGTATGELFF
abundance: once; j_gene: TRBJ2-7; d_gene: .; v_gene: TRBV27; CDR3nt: TGTGCCAGCATAGGCCAGGGCGACGAGCAGTACTTC; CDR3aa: CASIGQGDEQYF
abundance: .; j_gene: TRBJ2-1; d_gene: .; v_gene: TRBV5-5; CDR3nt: TGTGCCAGCAGCCAAGATTGGGACTCTTCCTACAATGAGCAGTTCTTC; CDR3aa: CASSQDWDSSYNEQFF
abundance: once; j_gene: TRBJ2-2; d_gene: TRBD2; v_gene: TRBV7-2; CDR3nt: TGTGCCAGCAGCCGGTCCCCAGCGGGAGTAAAAGGGGAGCTGTTTTTT; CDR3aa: CASSRSPAGVKGELFF
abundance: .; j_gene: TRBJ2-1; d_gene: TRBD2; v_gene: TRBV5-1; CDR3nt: TGCGCCAGCAGCTTGGTTTCGGGGGGGTACAATGAGCAGTTCTTC; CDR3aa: CASSLVSGGYNEQFF
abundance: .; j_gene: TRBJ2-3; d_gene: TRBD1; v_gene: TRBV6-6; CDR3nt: TGTGCCAGCAGCCTTAGACAGGGCGCAGATACGCAGTATTTT; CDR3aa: CASSLRQGADTQYF
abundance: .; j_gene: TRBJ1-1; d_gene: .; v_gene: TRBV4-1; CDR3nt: TGCGCCAGCAGCCAAGATCCAGGGATTGAAGCTTTCTTT; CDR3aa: CASSQDPGIEAFF
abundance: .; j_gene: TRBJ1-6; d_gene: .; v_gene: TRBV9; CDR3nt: TGTGCCAGCAGCGTAGGAGCGGGATCACCCCTCCACTTT; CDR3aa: CASSVGAGSPLHF
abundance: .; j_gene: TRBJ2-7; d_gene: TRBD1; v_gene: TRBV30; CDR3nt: TGTGCCTGTTGGGGGACAGGGACTTCCTACGAGCAGTACTTC; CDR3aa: CACWGTGTSYEQYF
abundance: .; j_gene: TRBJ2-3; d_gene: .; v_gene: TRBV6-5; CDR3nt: TGTGCCAGCAGTTACTCGGGGCTAACAGATACGCAGTATTTT; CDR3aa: CASSYSGLTDTQYF
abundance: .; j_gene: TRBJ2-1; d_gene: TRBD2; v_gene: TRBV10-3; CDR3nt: TGTGCCATCAGTGACTCGGAGCGGGGCGGGCCAGGTGAGCAGTTCTTC; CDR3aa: CAISDSERGGPGEQFF
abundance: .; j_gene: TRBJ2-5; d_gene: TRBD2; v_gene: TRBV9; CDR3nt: TGTGCCAGCAGCGTAGGGGCGGGAGCCCTTCAAGAGACCCAGTACTTC; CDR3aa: CASSVGAGALQETQYF
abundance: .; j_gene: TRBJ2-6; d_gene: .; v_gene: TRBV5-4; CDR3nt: TGTGCCAGCAGCTTGGGGGGAGCTGGGGCCAACGTCCTGACTTTC; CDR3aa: CASSLGGAGANVLTF
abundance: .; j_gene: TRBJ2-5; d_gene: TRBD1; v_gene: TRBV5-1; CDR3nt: TGCGCCAGCAGGCCAGCAGGGGGCGCGGGGAGAGAGACCCAGTACTTC; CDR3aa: CASRPAGGAGRETQYF
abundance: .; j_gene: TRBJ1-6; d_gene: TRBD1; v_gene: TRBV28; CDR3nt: TGTGCCAGCAGTCCCGGGACAGGGAGGGACTCACCCCTCCACTTT; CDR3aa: CASSPGTGRDSPLHF
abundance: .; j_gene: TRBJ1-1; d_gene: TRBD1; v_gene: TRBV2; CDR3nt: TGTGCCAGCAGGGAACAGGGGATGTCGAACACTGAAGCTTTCTTT; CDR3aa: CASREQGMSNTEAFF
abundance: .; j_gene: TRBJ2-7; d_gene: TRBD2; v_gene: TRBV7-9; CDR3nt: TGTGCCAGCACCCTTTCTAGCGGATCCTACGAGCAGTACTTC; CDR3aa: CASTLSSGSYEQYF
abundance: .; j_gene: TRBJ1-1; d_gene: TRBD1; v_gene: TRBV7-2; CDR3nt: TGTGCCAGCAGCCGACAGGGGGGGACGAACACTGAAGCTTTCTTT; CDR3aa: CASSRQGGTNTEAFF
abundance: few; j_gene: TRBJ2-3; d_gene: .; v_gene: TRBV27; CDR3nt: TGTGCCAGCAGTTTATTTGGCCACACAGATACGCAGTATTTT; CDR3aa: CASSLFGHTDTQYF
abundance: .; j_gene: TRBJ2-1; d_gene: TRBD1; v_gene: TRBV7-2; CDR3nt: TGTGCCAGCAGCCCGGGACAGGAGGAGTTCTTC; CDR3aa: CASSPGQEEFF
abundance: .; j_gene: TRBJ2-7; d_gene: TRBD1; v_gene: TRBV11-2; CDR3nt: TGTGCCAGCAGCTTGGGACAGGGCCCTTGGGACGAGCAGTACTTC; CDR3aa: CASSLGQGPWDEQYF
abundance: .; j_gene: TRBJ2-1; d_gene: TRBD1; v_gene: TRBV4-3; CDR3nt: TGCGCCAGCAGCCGTGAAGGGGGCGCAAACAATGAGCAGTTCTTC; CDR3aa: CASSREGGANNEQFF
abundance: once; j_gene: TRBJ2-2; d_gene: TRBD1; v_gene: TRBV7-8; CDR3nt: TGTGCCAGCAGCTCCCGGGACAGGGAGAACACCGGGGAGCTGTTTTTT; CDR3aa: CASSSRDRENTGELFF
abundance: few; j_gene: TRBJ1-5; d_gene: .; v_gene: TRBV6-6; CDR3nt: TGTGCCAGCAGTTACTTTTCGACAGATAGCAATCAGCCCCAGCATTTT; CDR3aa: CASSYFSTDSNQPQHF
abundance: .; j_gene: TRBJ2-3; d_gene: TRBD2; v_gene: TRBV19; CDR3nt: TGTGCCAGTAGGACCTTGGCGGGGGGCACAGATACGCAGTATTTT; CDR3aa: CASRTLAGGTDTQYF
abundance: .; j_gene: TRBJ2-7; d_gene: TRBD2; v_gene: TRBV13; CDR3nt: TGTGCCAGCAGCCGTCGTCCCGGGACTAGCGGGAGCTCCTACGAGCAGTACTTC; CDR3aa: CASSRRPGTSGSSYEQYF
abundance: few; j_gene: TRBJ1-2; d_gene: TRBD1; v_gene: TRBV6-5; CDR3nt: TGTGCCAGCAGTCCCACGGGACAGGGAAACTATGGCTACACCTTC; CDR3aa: CASSPTGQGNYGYTF
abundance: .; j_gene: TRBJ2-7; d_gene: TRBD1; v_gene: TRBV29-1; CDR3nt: TGCAGCGCTAGGACAGGGTCTTATGAGGGGGAGCAGTACTTC; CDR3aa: CSARTGSYEGEQYF
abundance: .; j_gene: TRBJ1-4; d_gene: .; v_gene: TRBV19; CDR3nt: TGTGCCAGTAGTACTCGAGTGATCCATGAAAAACTGTTTTTT; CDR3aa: CASSTRVIHEKLFF
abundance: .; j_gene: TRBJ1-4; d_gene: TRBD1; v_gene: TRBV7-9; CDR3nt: TGTGCCAGCAGCCGGGACAGTAATAATGAAAAACTGTTTTTT; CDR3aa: CASSRDSNNEKLFF
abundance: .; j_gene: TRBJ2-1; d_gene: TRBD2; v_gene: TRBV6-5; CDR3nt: TGTGCCAGCAGTTACTCGCTAGCGGGAAACGGTGAGCAGTTCTTC; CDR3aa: CASSYSLAGNGEQFF
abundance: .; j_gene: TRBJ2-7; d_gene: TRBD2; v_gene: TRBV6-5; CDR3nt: TGTGCCAGCAGCCGAACTAGCGGGGGGACCTACGAGCAGTACTTC; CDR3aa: CASSRTSGGTYEQYF
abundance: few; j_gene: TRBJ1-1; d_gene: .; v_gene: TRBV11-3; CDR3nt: TGTGCCAGCAGCTTATCGGGGAGAGCTGAAGCTTTCTTT; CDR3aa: CASSLSGRAEAFF
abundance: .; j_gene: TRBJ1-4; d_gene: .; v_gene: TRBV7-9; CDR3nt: TGTGCCAGCAGCCTGCCTCAGGGTAGTGAAAAACTGTTTTTT; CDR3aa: CASSLPQGSEKLFF
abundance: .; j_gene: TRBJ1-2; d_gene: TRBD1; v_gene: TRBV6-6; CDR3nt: TGTGCCAGCAGTGGGGCGACAGGGGGCAGCTATGGCTACACCTTC; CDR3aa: CASSGATGGSYGYTF
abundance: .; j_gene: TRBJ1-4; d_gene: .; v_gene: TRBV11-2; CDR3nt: TGTGCCAGCAGCTCCGGCGCCAGGGTTAATGAAAAACTGTTTTTT; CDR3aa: CASSSGARVNEKLFF
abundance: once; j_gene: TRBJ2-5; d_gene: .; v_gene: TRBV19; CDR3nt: TGTGCCAGTAGTATTGGGGGGGCGGGAGAGACCCAGTACTTC; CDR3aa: CASSIGGAGETQYF
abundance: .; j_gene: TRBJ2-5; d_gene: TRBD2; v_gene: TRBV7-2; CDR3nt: TGTGCCAGCAGCTTTGAGGGACTAGCGGGAGGACCTCAGGAGACCCAGTACTTC; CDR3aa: CASSFEGLAGGPQETQYF
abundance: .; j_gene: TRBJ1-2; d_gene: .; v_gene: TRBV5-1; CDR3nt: TGCGCCAGCAGCTTCGTTGAGGGGGTCGCCTATGGCTACACCTTC; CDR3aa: CASSFVEGVAYGYTF
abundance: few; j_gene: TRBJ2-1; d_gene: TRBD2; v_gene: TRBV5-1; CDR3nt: TGCGCCAGCAGCGGGGGACTAGCGGGAGTGGAGCAGTTCTTC; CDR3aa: CASSGGLAGVEQFF
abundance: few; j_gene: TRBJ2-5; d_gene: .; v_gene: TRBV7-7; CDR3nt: TGTGCCAGCAGCTCTGGAGGGCCCGGGGAGACCCAGTACTTC; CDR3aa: CASSSGGPGETQYF
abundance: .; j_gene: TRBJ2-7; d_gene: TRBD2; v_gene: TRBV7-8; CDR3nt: TGTGCCAGCAGCTTAGAGGGACTAGCGGTAGGCTACGAGCAGTACTTC; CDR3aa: CASSLEGLAVGYEQYF
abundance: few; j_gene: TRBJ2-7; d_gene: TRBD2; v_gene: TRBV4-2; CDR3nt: TGTGCCAGCGGACCTAGCGGGGGGGTCTACGAGCAGTACTTC; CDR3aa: CASGPSGGVYEQYF
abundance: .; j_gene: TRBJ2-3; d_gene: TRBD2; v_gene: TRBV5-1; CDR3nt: TGCGCCAGCAGCTTGGAAGGTAGCGGGAGGGCCGAAGATACGCAGTATTTT; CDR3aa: CASSLEGSGRAEDTQYF